This paragraph covers one T cell receptor beta chain sequence. The antigen is unknown. TCRdb used MiXCR to reprocess the multiplex PCR reads, holding one entry per CDR3 protein. Of 100,000 or so distinct CDR3 sequences detected, 21% appear once; the ten largest clones hold less than 1.5%. The data were taken from a study of breast tumors, draining lymph nodes, adjacent tissues. The study's findings and limits: Luminal-like breast cancer showed significantly higher tumor–nontumor repertoire similarity than basal-like. Tumors had less TCR diversity than lymph nodes, more than nontumor tissue.

Axillary draining lymph nodes of breast cancer patients supplied the node samples. Per germline, CDR1 MNHEY and CDR2 SMNVEV (reference sequence). The V segment lost 0 bases and the J segment 2 bases; nucleotides outside the gene matches: 2. CDR3 length: 15 residues. Sequencing was performed on axillary lymph node tissue. The sequence derives from a female donor with breast cancer. Some clones in this sample may be carry-over from other donors' samples. The V call is TRBV27, the J call TRBJ2-3, with TRBD2 matching over 7 bases. The CDR3 nucleotides read TGTGCCAGCAGTTTATCCGCGGGAGCCACAGATACGCAGTATTTT. Translating gives CASSLSAGATDTQYF.